Listed here are 27 T cell receptor beta chains from one sample, sequenced in a study of vaccination effects on CD4 cells after COVID-19. Antigen-specific CD4+ T cells were first expanded with viral peptide pools by the ViraFEST assay and only then sequenced. Following 10 days of culture, CD4+ T cells were isolated. Vaccine recipients had no previous SARS-CoV-2 infection; their nucleocapsid antibodies were negative. The repertoire was sequenced with immunoSEQ multiplex PCR; TCRdb's copy has only in-frame clones and lacks some. Here the sample spans some 41,000 clones, 66% being singletons. These TCRs' antigens remain unknown. Sequenced material: CD4+ T cells from PBMCs cultured with HCoV-OC43 spike peptides, taken before COVID-19 vaccination. Regarding subset: HCoV-OC43 spike overlapping peptide pool stimulation. The receptor set was obtained from a human donor who received a COVID-19 vaccine.

This chain uses TRBV3-1 (or the pseudogene TRBV3-2) with TRBJ2-1; 11 bases agree with TRBD2. The V segment lost 0 bases and the J segment 7 bases; nucleotides outside the gene matches: 2. CDR3 size: 15 residues. Germline lookup yields CDR1 LGHDT and CDR2 YNNKEL (reference sequence). CDR3 amino acids: CASSQELAGANEQFF. CDR3 nucleotides: TGTGCCAGCAGCCAAGAACTAGCGGGGGCTAATGAGCAGTTCTTC.

This clone has just a few counts. The chain recombines TRBV7-9 with TRBJ1-3, with D maybe TRBD1 (6 bases). The CDR3 has 15 residues. In germline, CDR1 is SEHNR, CDR2 FQNEAQ (reference sequence). Trimming took off 5 bases at V and 0 bases at J, with 11 bases between the two ends. The CDR3 sequence: CASSPRGNSGNTIYF. The CDR3 bases are TGTGCCAGCAGCCCGAGGGGGAACTCTGGAAACACCATATATTTT.

The J gene is TRBJ1-5, the V gene TRBV10-3, with D unclear. Germline V lookup: CDR1 ENHRY, CDR2 SYGVKD. V was cut by 0 bases and J by 2 bases, with 5 bases left in between. The CDR3 covers 14 residues. The CDR3 protein is CAISESDGNQPQHF. Written as DNA, the CDR3 is TGTGCCATCAGTGAGTCAGATGGCAATCAGCCCCAGCATTTT.

CDR3 sequence reads: CASSSSWGSGNTIYF. The DNA of the CDR3 is TGTGCCAGCAGCTCGAGTTGGGGCTCTGGAAACACCATATATTTT. The chain links TRBV5-4 to TRBJ1-3; the D is unclear. CDR3 length: 15 amino acids. Trimming took off 3 bases at V and 0 bases at J, with 10 bases between the two ends. Germline V gene data show CDR1 as SGHNT and CDR2 as YYREEE (reference sequence).

V is TRBV11-2 and J is TRBJ2-1, with D unresolved. V lost 4 bases to trimming and J lost 10 bases, with 11 bases between them. Per the germline V gene, CDR1 is SGHAT and CDR2 is FQNNGV. There are 12 residues in the CDR3. The CDR3 DNA follows: TGTGCCAGCAGCTCGTATAGTGCCGAGCAGTTCTTC. It codes for CASSSYSAEQFF.

The J gene is TRBJ1-1, the V gene TRBV29-1, with a tentative D call TRBD1 (5 bases). The CDR3 covers 13 residues. V lost 4 bases and J lost 0, with 9 bases in between. The germline V gene has CDR1 SQVTM and CDR2 ANQGSEA. CDR3 sequence reads: CSVGDSLNTEAFF. In nucleotides, the CDR3 is TGCAGCGTTGGCGACAGCTTGAACACTGAAGCTTTCTTT.

The chain uses TRBV7-6 and TRBJ2-1; 10 nucleotides line up with TRBD2. The CDR3 spans 16 residues. V lost 6 bases to trimming and J lost 1 base; unmatched junction nucleotides: 6. The germline V gene has CDR1 SGHVS and CDR2 FNYEAQ. The CDR3, as DNA: TGTGCCAGCAGTCCGGGACTAGCGAGTTCCTACAATGAGCAGTTCTTC. This encodes CASSPGLASSYNEQFF.

The gene calls are TRBV6-1 and TRBJ1-5, with a possible D match to TRBD1 (5 bases). Germline CDR1 and CDR2: MNHNS and SASEGT. Between the trimmed V and J ends, which lost 2 bases and 2 bases, there was a span of 10 bases. This CDR3 contains 15 residues. The CDR3 loop reads CASSEYQGGNQPQHF. CDR3 DNA: TGTGCCAGCAGTGAATATCAGGGCGGCAATCAGCCCCAGCATTTT.

This clone was detected a few times. V and J are TRBV6-4 and TRBJ1-2, with no clear D. V was cut by 3 bases and J by 5 bases, with 7 bases left in between. The germline V gene encodes CDR1 MRHNA and CDR2 SNTAGT. The CDR3 sequence is 12 residues long. CDR3 DNA sequence: TGTGCCAGCAGTGATCCAGTATATGGCTACACCTTC. Amino acids: CASSDPVYGYTF.

The V and J genes are TRBV19 and TRBJ1-5; weak D call: TRBD1 (6 bases). This CDR3 has 16 residues. Trimming took off 1 base at V and 0 bases at J, with 10 bases between the two ends. Per the germline V gene, CDR1 is LNHDA and CDR2 is SQIVND (reference sequence). The CDR3 here is CASSIGTAYSNQPQHF. CDR3 bases: TGTGCCAGTAGTATAGGGACAGCCTATAGCAATCAGCCCCAGCATTTT. The entire variable domain, with the rest obtained from reference TRBV19 and TRBJ1-5, is as follows: DGGITQSPKYLFRKEGQNVTLSCEQNLNHDAMYWYRQDPGQGLRLIYYSQIVNDFQKGDIAEGYSVSREKKESFPLTVTSAQKNPTAFYLCASSIGTAYSNQPQHFGDGTRLSIL.

The CDR3 spells CASSQGVQETQYF. The CDR3 DNA is TGTGCCAGCTCACAGGGGGTTCAGGAGACCCAGTACTTC. This rearrangement joins TRBV18 to TRBJ2-5; tentatively, D is TRBD1 (6 bases). Germline V gene sequence: CDR1 KGHSH, CDR2 LQKENI. V lost 4 bases to trimming and J lost 5 bases, with 11 bases between them. This CDR3 contains 13 residues.

This clone was detected once. The chain combines TRBV14 with TRBJ1-2; 10 bases fit TRBD1. The CDR3 has 16 residues. Trimming took 5 bases from V and 8 from J; bases not matched to a gene: 14. CDR1 and CDR2 (germline): SGHDN, FVKESK. CDR3 nucleotide sequence: TGTGCCAGCAGCACCTTATGGACAGGGGGAACGGGGGGCTACACCTTC. Protein: CASSTLWTGGTGGYTF. Looking up the rest from reference TRBV14 and TRBJ1-2 gives the full variable domain: EAGVTQFPSHSVIEKGQTVTLRCDPISGHDNLYWYRRVMGKEIKFLLHFVKESKQDESGMPNNRFLAERTGGTYSTLKVQPAELEDSGVYFCASSTLWTGGTGGYTFGSGTRLTVV.

J is TRBJ2-2 and V is TRBV6-4; D may be TRBD2 (5 bases). Germline-derived CDR1 and CDR2 are MRHNA and SNTAGT. The CDR3 length is 13 residues. Trimming pared 5 bases from V and 5 bases from J, leaving 9 bases between. The CDR3 nucleotides read TGTGCCAGCAGTAATTCGGGGACCGGGGAGCTGTTTTTT. Encoded protein: CASSNSGTGELFF.

The chain uses TRBV14 and TRBJ2-1; 8 nucleotides align to TRBD2. The germline gives CDR1 SGHDN, CDR2 FVKESK. The length of the CDR3 is 16 residues. Trimming at V came to 4 bases and at J to 3 bases, leaving 8 bases not matched to a gene. CDR3 region: CASSPQRGTSYNEQFF. The CDR3 DNA reads TGTGCCAGCAGCCCTCAACGGGGGACTAGCTACAATGAGCAGTTCTTC. The full variable domain, with the rest looked up from reference TRBV14 and TRBJ2-1, is EAGVTQFPSHSVIEKGQTVTLRCDPISGHDNLYWYRRVMGKEIKFLLHFVKESKQDESGMPNNRFLAERTGGTYSTLKVQPAELEDSGVYFCASSPQRGTSYNEQFFGPGTRLTVL.

This chain links TRBV25-1 with TRBJ2-2, with D tentatively TRBD1 (5 bases). Trimming cost V 3 bases and J 2 bases, with 13 bases left between them. The germline CDR1 and CDR2 sequences are MGHDK and SYGVNS. This CDR3 region has 16 residues. The CDR3 nucleotides are TGTGCCAGCAGTGATACGCAGGGTAAAAACACCGGGGAGCTGTTTTTT. This gives the protein CASSDTQGKNTGELFF.

The V call is TRBV19, the J call TRBJ1-1; possible D gene TRBD1, 6 bases. The germline V gene has CDR1 LNHDA and CDR2 SQIVND (reference sequence). The CDR3 has 13 amino acids. Deletions cut 3 bases from V and 1 base from J, with 6 bases between. The CDR3 reads CASSIRGNTEAFF. CDR3 DNA: TGTGCCAGTAGTATCAGGGGGAACACTGAAGCTTTCTTT.

The chain joins TRBV15 to TRBJ2-6; D unclear. Between the trimmed V and J ends, which lost 0 bases and 0 bases, there was a span of 3 bases. The CDR3 runs to 15 residues. Germline-derived CDR1 and CDR2 are LNHNV and YYDKDF (reference sequence). CDR3 protein: CATSRDNSGANVLTF. In DNA, the CDR3 is TGTGCCACCAGCAGAGACAACTCTGGGGCCAACGTCCTGACTTTC.

The CDR3 protein is CASSFSTSGNTGELFF. As DNA, the CDR3 is TGTGCCAGCAGCTTTAGTACTAGCGGAAACACCGGGGAGCTGTTTTTT. This chain joins TRBV7-7 and TRBJ2-2; the match to TRBD2 covers 8 bases. Trimming cost V 3 bases and J 2 bases; bases outside gene matches: 5. The length of the CDR3 is 16 residues. Germline CDR1 is SSHAT and CDR2 is FNYEAQ (reference sequence). The entire variable domain, with the rest obtained from reference TRBV7-7 and TRBJ2-2, is as follows: GAGVSQSPRYKVTKRGQDVTLRCDPISSHATLYWYQQALGQGPEFLTYFNYEAQPDKSGLPSDRFSAERPEGSISTLTIQRTEQRDSAMYRCASSFSTSGNTGELFFGEGSRLTVL.

The chain employs TRBV12-3 or TRBV12-4 and TRBJ2-1; 7 bases align to TRBD2. The CDR3 runs 12 residues. V gave up 5 bases and J gave up 15 bases; unmatched junction bases: 10. The CDR3 is CASSEERGRRFF. CDR3 nucleotide sequence: TGTGCCAGCAGTGAAGAGCGGGGACGGCGGTTCTTC.

A note on this clone: At the DNA level, this CDR3 is encoded by other sequences in the same sample as well. The V gene is TRBV6-5, the J gene TRBJ2-7; TRBD1 matches 7 bases. This CDR3 is built from 14 residues. CDR1 is MNHEY and CDR2 is SVGAGI in the germline V gene. Germline trimming cut 5 bases from V and 3 bases from J; bases unmatched to any gene: 7. The CDR3, as DNA: TGTGCCAGCAGTCGTCCGGGACAGCTCTACGAGCAGTACTTC. Translated: CASSRPGQLYEQYF.

V is TRBV5-1 and J is TRBJ1-3; TRBD1 is a possible D gene (5 bases). Trimming cost V 0 bases and J 0 bases, with 7 bases left between them. Germline CDR1 and CDR2: SGHRS and YFSETQ. This CDR3 has 15 residues. In DNA form, the CDR3 reads TGCGCCAGCAGCTTGGAGGGGAGCTCTGGAAACACCATATATTTT. This encodes CASSLEGSSGNTIYF.

In DNA, the CDR3 is TGTGCCAGTAGTAGTAGGACAGATACGCAGTATTTT. Encoded protein: CASSSRTDTQYF. V is TRBV19 and J is TRBJ2-3; no clear D gene. Germline values: CDR1 LNHDA, CDR2 SQIVND (reference sequence). Between the trimmed V and J ends, which lost 4 bases and 3 bases, there was a span of 5 bases. This CDR3 has 12 residues.

This clone came up a few times. This rearrangement joins TRBV2 to TRBJ2-5; D gene ambiguous. V was pared by 7 bases and J by 2 bases, with 23 bases between. The CDR3 has 17 residues. The germline V gene encodes CDR1 SNHLY and CDR2 FYNNEI. The CDR3 DNA sequence: TGTGCCAGCATAACGGTAGACCCCCTACTGCCTCAAGAGACCCAGTACTTC. It specifies CASITVDPLLPQETQYF.

The V and J genes are TRBV6-5 and TRBJ2-2; D unresolved. Trimming took off 8 bases at V and 3 bases at J, with 7 bases between the two ends. The germline V gene has CDR1 MNHEY and CDR2 SVGAGI. The CDR3 length is 12 residues. CDR3 in amino acids: CASAFDTGELFF. The CDR3 DNA reads TGTGCCAGCGCTTTCGACACCGGGGAGCTGTTTTTT.

This chain links TRBV11-2 with TRBJ1-5; D ambiguous. This CDR3 is built from 17 residues. The germline gives CDR1 SGHAT, CDR2 FQNNGV. Trimming cost V 5 bases and J 0 bases, with 17 bases left between them. CDR3 nucleotide sequence: TGTGCCAGCAGCGAGGCTGGGCTGAGGGCTAGCAATCAGCCCCAGCATTTT. Amino acid sequence: CASSEAGLRASNQPQHF. Full variable domain (remainder filled in from reference TRBV11-2 and TRBJ1-5): EAGVAQSPRYKIIEKRQSVAFWCNPISGHATLYWYQQILGQGPKLLIQFQNNGVVDDSQLPKDRFSAERLKGVDSTLKIQPAKLEDSAVYLCASSEAGLRASNQPQHFGDGTRLSIL.

This rearrangement joins TRBV7-9 to TRBJ1-2; TRBD1 might be the D (6 bases). The germline CDR1 and CDR2 sequences are SEHNR and FQNEAQ (reference sequence). The V end was cut by 0 bases, the J end by 8 bases, with 13 bases between. The CDR3 is 14 residues long. The CDR3 nucleotides are TGTGCCAGCAGCTTAGCTGCAGGGGAATACGGCTACACCTTC. Protein sequence: CASSLAAGEYGYTF. The full variable domain, completed using reference TRBV7-9 and TRBJ1-2, is DTGVSQNPRHKITKRGQNVTFRCDPISEHNRLYWYRQTLGQGPEFLTYFQNEAQLEKSRLLSDRFSAERPKGSFSTLEIQRTEQGDSAMYLCASSLAAGEYGYTFGSGTRLTVV.

The chain combines TRBV6-5 with TRBJ2-5, with 14 bases that match TRBD2. The CDR3 is made up of 15 amino acids. From germline, CDR1 is MNHEY and CDR2 SVGAGI. With 8 bases clipped from V and 3 bases from J, the junction kept 5 bases outside the gene matches. DNA for the CDR3: TGTGCCAGCGGCGGACTAGCGGGGGGCAAAGAGACCCAGTACTTC. This translates into CASGGLAGGKETQYF.